This T cell receptor beta chain was retrieved from a study of T cell responses to AZD1222 COVID-19 vaccine. The germline V gene has CDR1 MNHEY and CDR2 SVGAGI. This CDR3 is built from 13 residues. Losses at the gene ends were 9 bases for V and 0 bases for J; bases not matched to a gene: 2. Measured with immunoSEQ multiplex PCR; TCRdb has only the in-frame clones, and not every one. The sample lists some 130,000 clones, roughly 85% occurring once. This clone was counted once. Sample: peripheral blood, taken on day 0 of AZD1222 vaccination. V is TRBV6-5 and J is TRBJ2-1, with 7 bases fitting TRBD1. The sequence was collected from an adult in good health. CDR3 nucleotide sequence: TGTGCCAGTACAGGGGTCTCCTACAATGAGCAGTTCTTC. The encoded protein is CASTGVSYNEQFF.